Below, 18 T cell receptor beta chains from the same sample are listed, as sequenced in a study of shared clonotypes between healthy human individuals. Sequencing used immunoSEQ multiplex PCR; TCRdb keeps in-frame clones, though not all of them. The table has millions of clones, 90% to 95% seen once. Material for sequencing was naive CD4+ T cells sorted from blood. The subset was: CD45RA+ positively selected. These receptors all come from a man aged 18-30 years in good health.

V gene TRBV7-2 combines with J gene TRBJ2-3, with D maybe TRBD2 (6 bases). Germline lookup yields CDR1 SGHTA and CDR2 FQGNSA. CDR3 length: 15 residues. Deletions cut 5 bases from V and 6 bases from J, with 18 bases between. CDR3 residues: CASSLGPGRADTQYF. The CDR3 bases are TGTGCCAGCAGCCTCGGGCCCGGGAGAGCGGATACGCAGTATTTT. Full variable domain (outside the CDR3, taken from reference TRBV7-2 and TRBJ2-3): GAGVSQSPSNKVTEKGKDVELRCDPISGHTALYWYRQSLGQGLEFLIYFQGNSAPDKSGLPSDRFSAERTGGSVSTLTIQRTQQEDSAVYLCASSLGPGRADTQYFGPGTRLTVL.

The CDR3 loop reads CASSALSGRDEKLFF. The CDR3 bases are TGTGCCAGCAGCGCCCTGAGCGGTAGGGATGAAAAACTGTTTTTT. The chain is built from TRBV9 and TRBJ1-4, with unresolved D. Germline V gene lookup returns CDR1 SGDLS and CDR2 YYNGEE. The CDR3 runs 15 residues. V was shortened by 3 bases and J by 6 bases, with 15 bases between the two germline ends.

As to this clone: One end of the junction fails to match germline, which may point to a read error. This CDR3 is also generated by other DNA sequences in the sample. The chain recombines TRBV19 with TRBJ2-1, with D perhaps matching TRBD2 (5 bases). Per the germline V gene, CDR1 is LNHDA and CDR2 is SQIVND (reference sequence). This CDR3 has 14 residues. The CDR3 DNA sequence: TGTGCCAGTAGTTCTAGCCCCTCCTATAATGAGCAGTTCTTC. Its translation is CASSSSPSYNEQFF.

The rearrangement links TRBV5-1 to TRBJ1-6; maybe TRBD1 (5 bases). V lost 1 base and J lost 7, with 12 bases in between. This CDR3 contains 15 residues. From germline, CDR1 is SGHRS and CDR2 YFSETQ. The CDR3 nucleotides are TGCGCCAGCAGCTTGCGAGGGGCGGAAAATTCACCCCTCCACTTT. This gives the protein CASSLRGAENSPLHF.

The rearrangement uses TRBV30 and TRBJ2-7, with TRBD1 identical over 8 bases. CDR3 length: 13 amino acids. Losses at the gene ends were 8 bases for V and 0 bases for J; bases not matched to a gene: 6. Looked up from germline, CDR1 is GTSNPN and CDR2 is SVGIG (reference sequence). The CDR3 here is CAGEGQVSYEQYF. For the CDR3, the DNA is TGTGCCGGCGAGGGACAGGTCTCCTACGAGCAGTACTTC.

V usage is TRBV11-1 and J usage is TRBJ1-2, with 11 bases matching TRBD1. The CDR3 is 12 amino acids. V dropped 8 bases and J dropped 6; count of bases not matched to a gene: 2. Germline V CDR1 and CDR2: SGHAT, FQDESV (reference sequence). CDR3: CASAGQGDGYTF. The DNA of the CDR3 is TGTGCCAGCGCGGGACAGGGGGATGGCTACACCTTC.

The chain combines TRBV2 with TRBJ1-6; 7 bases align to TRBD1. V trimming: 7 bases; J trimming: 7 bases; junction bases outside the gene matches: 10. This CDR3 is 15 amino acids long. Germline CDR1 is SNHLY and CDR2 is FYNNEI. The CDR3 DNA follows: TGTGCCAGCAAATCCGGGACAGCGCCAAATTCACCCCTCCACTTT. Protein: CASKSGTAPNSPLHF.

This chain links TRBV28 with TRBJ2-5; D could derive from TRBD1 or TRBD2 (6 bases each). Per germline, CDR1 MDHEN and CDR2 SYDVKM. This CDR3 comprises 15 residues. V lost 8 bases and J lost 5, with 21 bases in between. The CDR3: CASPPPGGREETQYF. In nucleotides, the CDR3 is TGTGCCAGCCCCCCACCCGGGGGCAGGGAGGAGACCCAGTACTTC.

V usage is TRBV19 and J usage is TRBJ1-1; 9 bases agree with TRBD1. Trimming cost V 6 bases and J 2 bases; bases outside gene matches: 13. Germline V lookup: CDR1 LNHDA, CDR2 SQIVND (reference sequence). This CDR3 region has 17 residues. CDR3 DNA sequence: TGTGCCAGTAGGGGAAGCACAGGGGGCTTAGGAAACACTGAAGCTTTCTTT. This gives the protein CASRGSTGGLGNTEAFF. Full variable domain (outside the CDR3, taken from reference TRBV19 and TRBJ1-1): DGGITQSPKYLFRKEGQNVTLSCEQNLNHDAMYWYRQDPGQGLRLIYYSQIVNDFQKGDIAEGYSVSREKKESFPLTVTSAQKNPTAFYLCASRGSTGGLGNTEAFFGQGTRLTVV.

J is TRBJ1-1 and V is TRBV7-2; possible D gene TRBD1, 6 bases. The CDR3 length is 13 residues. V gave up 3 bases and J gave up 5 bases, with 10 bases separating them. CDR1 and CDR2 (germline): SGHTA, FQGNSA. CDR3 residues: CASSLDRLTEAFF. The CDR3 DNA follows: TGTGCCAGCAGCTTGGACAGATTAACTGAAGCTTTCTTT.

The sample holds one count of this clone. The chain links TRBV29-1 to TRBJ1-1; D gene unclear. Germline-derived CDR1 and CDR2 are SQVTM and ANQGSEA. The CDR3 runs 10 residues. Trimming took off 7 bases at V and 1 base at J, with 4 bases between the two ends. The DNA of the CDR3 is TGCAGCGCGGGGAACACTGAAGCTTTCTTT. Translating gives CSAGNTEAFF.

The V call is TRBV19, the J call TRBJ1-6; D remains unclear. Germline V gene sequence: CDR1 LNHDA, CDR2 SQIVND (reference sequence). The germline V and J ends were trimmed by 3 bases and 7 bases, with 10 bases remaining between them. There are 14 residues in the CDR3. The CDR3 protein is CASSILGVNSPLHF. CDR3 nucleotide sequence: TGTGCCAGTAGTATTCTGGGAGTAAATTCACCCCTCCACTTT.

This clone has only one observation. The chain recombines TRBV7-2 with TRBJ2-7; D is possibly TRBD1 or TRBD2 (5 bases each). Germline V gene lookup returns CDR1 SGHTA and CDR2 FQGNSA. The CDR3 is 16 amino acids. Trimming stripped 1 base from V and 4 bases from J, with 17 bases between. The CDR3 protein is CASSLGGTKGPYEQYF. CDR3 DNA: TGTGCCAGCAGCTTAGGGGGCACCAAGGGACCTTACGAGCAGTACTTC.

This chain connects TRBV5-1 to TRBJ2-7; D might be TRBD1 (6 bases). Germline V CDR1 and CDR2: SGHRS, YFSETQ. This CDR3 has 14 amino acids. The V end was cut by 0 bases, the J end by 0 bases, with 7 bases between. As DNA, the CDR3 is TGCGCCAGCAGCTTGGGGGACATCTCCTACGAGCAGTACTTC. It yields the protein CASSLGDISYEQYF.

The J gene is TRBJ2-1, the V gene TRBV10-3, with TRBD1 matching 10 bases. CDR1 is ENHRY, CDR2 SYGVKD, per germline. The ends lost 7 bases at V and 3 bases at J; junction bases unmatched: 6. The CDR3 loop spans 15 amino acids. The CDR3 region is CAITLDRGDYNEQFF. CDR3 coding DNA: TGTGCCATCACCCTGGACAGGGGGGACTACAATGAGCAGTTCTTC.

The chain employs TRBV2 and TRBJ2-5, with D perhaps TRBD1 or TRBD2 (6 bases each). The length of the CDR3 is 14 residues. Germline lookup yields CDR1 SNHLY and CDR2 FYNNEI. V lost 6 bases and J lost 2, with 13 bases in between. CDR3 region: CASRSLGGQETQYF. DNA of the CDR3: TGTGCCAGCAGATCCCTAGGGGGGCAAGAGACCCAGTACTTC.

For the CDR3, the DNA is TGTGCCAGCACCAGACATGGGGGATACGAGCAGTACTTC. Its protein is CASTRHGGYEQYF. This chain uses TRBV6-1 with TRBJ2-7; D may be TRBD1 or TRBD2 (5 bases each). V lost 7 bases to trimming and J lost 4 bases, with 14 bases between them. Germline CDR1 and CDR2: MNHNS and SASEGT. This CDR3 has 13 residues.

Notes on this clone: Because the CDR3's place on the DNA is in doubt, the DNA is left out and the CDR3 is given as listed by TCRdb. The chain joins TRBV28 to TRBJ1-4; the table's D gene call, TRBD1, was not cross checked with the DNA. Including both end residues, the CDR3 is 15 amino acids long. Germline CDR1 and CDR2: MDHEN and SYDVKM. CDR3 in amino acids: CASSSSTGSNEKLFF.